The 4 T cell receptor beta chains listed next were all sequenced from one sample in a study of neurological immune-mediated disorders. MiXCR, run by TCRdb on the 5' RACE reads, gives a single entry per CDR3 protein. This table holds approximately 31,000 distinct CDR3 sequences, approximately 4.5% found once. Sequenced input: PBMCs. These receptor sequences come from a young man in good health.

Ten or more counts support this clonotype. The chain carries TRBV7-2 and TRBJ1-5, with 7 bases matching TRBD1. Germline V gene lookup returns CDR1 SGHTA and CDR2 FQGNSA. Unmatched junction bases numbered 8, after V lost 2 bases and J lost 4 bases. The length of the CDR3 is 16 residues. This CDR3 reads CASSLSSGGQNQPQHF. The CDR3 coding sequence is TGTGCCAGCAGCTTATCATCCGGGGGACAGAATCAGCCCCAGCATTTT.

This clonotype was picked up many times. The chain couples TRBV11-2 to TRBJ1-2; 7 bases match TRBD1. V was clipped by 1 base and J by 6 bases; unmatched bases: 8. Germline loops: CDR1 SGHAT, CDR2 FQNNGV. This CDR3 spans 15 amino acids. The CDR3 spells CASSLGAGGMDGYTF. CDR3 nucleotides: TGTGCCAGCAGCTTAGGGGCAGGGGGAATGGATGGCTACACCTTC.

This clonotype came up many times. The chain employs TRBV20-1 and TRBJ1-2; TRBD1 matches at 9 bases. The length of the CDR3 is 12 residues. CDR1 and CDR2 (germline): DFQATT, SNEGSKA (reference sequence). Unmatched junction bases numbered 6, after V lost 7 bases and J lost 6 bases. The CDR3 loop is CSVQRQGDGYTF. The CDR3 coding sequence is TGCAGTGTCCAAAGACAGGGGGATGGCTACACCTTC.

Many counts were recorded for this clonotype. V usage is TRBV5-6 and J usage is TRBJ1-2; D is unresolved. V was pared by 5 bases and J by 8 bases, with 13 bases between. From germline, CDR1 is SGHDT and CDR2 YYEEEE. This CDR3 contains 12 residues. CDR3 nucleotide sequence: TGTGCCAGCAGAAGGAATATAGGCGGCTACACCTTC. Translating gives CASRRNIGGYTF.